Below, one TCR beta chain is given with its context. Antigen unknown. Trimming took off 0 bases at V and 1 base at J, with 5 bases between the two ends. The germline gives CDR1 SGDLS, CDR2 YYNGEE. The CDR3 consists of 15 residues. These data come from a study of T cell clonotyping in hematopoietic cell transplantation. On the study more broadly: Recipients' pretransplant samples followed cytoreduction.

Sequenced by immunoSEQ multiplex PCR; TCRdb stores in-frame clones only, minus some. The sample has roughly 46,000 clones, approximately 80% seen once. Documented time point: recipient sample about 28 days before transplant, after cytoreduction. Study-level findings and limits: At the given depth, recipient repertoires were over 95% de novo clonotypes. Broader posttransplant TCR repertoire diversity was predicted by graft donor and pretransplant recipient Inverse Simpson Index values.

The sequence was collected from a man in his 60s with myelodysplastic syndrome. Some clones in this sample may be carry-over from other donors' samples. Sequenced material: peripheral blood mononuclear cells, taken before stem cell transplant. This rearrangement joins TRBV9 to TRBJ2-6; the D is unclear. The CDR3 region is CASSVGLSGANVLTF. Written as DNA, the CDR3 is TGTGCCAGCAGCGTAGGTCTTTCTGGGGCCAACGTCCTGACTTTC.